These 5 T cell receptor beta chains originate from one sample sequenced in a study of CD8 T cells in ankylosing spondylitis. TCRdb processed the 5' RACE reads anew with MiXCR; each CDR3 protein has one entry. The table includes 250,000 to 350,000 distinct CDR3 sequences, over 15% detected once. The source material was blood, either unsorted or a sorted T cell fraction (not recorded which). The receptor source for this set is a male donor with ankylosing spondylitis or in good health (not recorded which).

There are a few counts of this clonotype. The chain couples TRBV10-3 to TRBJ2-5; D gene unclear. The CDR3 covers 14 residues. The germline V and J ends were trimmed by 4 bases and 5 bases, with 14 bases remaining between them. CDR1 is ENHRY, CDR2 SYGVKD, per germline. CDR3 DNA sequence: TGTGCCATCAGTGCGCGTGGCGTCCTGGAGACCCAGTACTTC. This gives the protein CAISARGVLETQYF.

This clonotype was picked up many times. This sequence joins TRBV4-1 and TRBJ1-1; D perhaps matches TRBD1 (5 bases). The CDR3 is 13 amino acids. Germline CDR1 MGHRA, CDR2 YSYEKL. V was trimmed by 6 bases and J by 0 bases, leaving 8 bases between them. The CDR3 protein is CASSFRVNTEAFF. The CDR3 coding sequence is TGCGCCAGCAGTTTCAGGGTGAACACTGAAGCTTTCTTT.

This clonotype was counted many times. The chain uses TRBV12-3 or TRBV12-4 and TRBJ1-6, with 7 bases fitting TRBD1. The length of the CDR3 is 14 residues. After removal of 4 bases from V and 9 bases from J, the junction contained 6 bases not matched to a gene. In nucleotides, the CDR3 is TGTGCCAGCAGTTGGACAGGAGATGGTTCACCCCTCCACTTT. Amino acid sequence: CASSWTGDGSPLHF.

This clonotype was picked up a small number of times. V gene TRBV6-1 combines with J gene TRBJ1-1; D may be TRBD1 (6 bases). CDR1 is MNHNS and CDR2 is SASEGT in the germline V gene. The CDR3 covers 15 residues. The ends were cut back, 7 bases at V and 1 base at J, with 16 bases in the middle. The CDR3 sequence: CASKLLQGGNTEAFF. CDR3 DNA: TGTGCCAGCAAACTACTACAGGGAGGGAACACTGAAGCTTTCTTT.

This clonotype was seen a handful of times. CDR3 protein: CSARPPSQETQYF. CDR3 nucleotide sequence: TGCAGTGCCAGACCCCCCAGTCAAGAGACCCAGTACTTC. This rearrangement joins TRBV20-1 to TRBJ2-5, with D unresolved. V shed 6 bases and J shed 2 bases, with 13 bases lying between them. The CDR3 covers 13 residues. Looked up from germline, CDR1 is DFQATT and CDR2 is SNEGSKA (reference sequence).